Sequencing of this T cell receptor beta chain was carried out in a study of shared clonotypes between healthy human individuals. The study, taken as a whole, reports: Clonotypes not shared had lower generation probabilities than those common to all four donors.

Details on this clone: Its antigen is not known.

Clones were sequenced by immunoSEQ multiplex PCR, and TCRdb holds only the in-frame ones, with some missing. Here the sample spans about 660,000 clones, over 65% being singletons. Germline loops: CDR1 SQVTM, CDR2 ANQGSEA. V dropped 4 bases and J dropped 4 bases, with 10 bases sitting between them. There are 13 residues in the CDR3. The receptor was isolated from a woman younger than 45 in good health. This chain links TRBV29-1 with TRBJ1-4, with D uncertain. The sample comprised memory CD4+ T cells sorted from blood. The subset denotes: CD45RA-negative fraction. CDR3 sequence (DNA): TGCAGCGTTGCCCGGGGTTTTAATGAAAAACTGTTTTTT. Translation: CSVARGFNEKLFF.